The subject of this entry is one T cell receptor (beta chain). The data originate from a study of blood T cell repertoires in COVID-19. Germline assignment: CDR1 SNHLY and CDR2 FYNNEI. The CDR3 consists of 14 residues. V dropped 2 bases and J dropped 4 bases, with 6 bases sitting between them. Authors' analysis steps: Amplification with reference gene primers provided the estimates of nucleated cell counts. Sequencing used immunoSEQ multiplex PCR; TCRdb keeps in-frame clones, though not all of them. D and trimming come from the DNA, and the V and J calls and clone size come from that table. The sample consists of about 81,000 clones, just over 85% of them appearing once.

The genes are TRBV2 and TRBJ1-6, with no clear D. The TCR originated in a woman older than 75 with acute or convalescent COVID-19. The sample comprised peripheral blood. Here the CDR3 DNA reads TGTGCCAGCAGTGAATTCAGTTATAATTCACCCCTCCACTTT. It is translated as CASSEFSYNSPLHF.